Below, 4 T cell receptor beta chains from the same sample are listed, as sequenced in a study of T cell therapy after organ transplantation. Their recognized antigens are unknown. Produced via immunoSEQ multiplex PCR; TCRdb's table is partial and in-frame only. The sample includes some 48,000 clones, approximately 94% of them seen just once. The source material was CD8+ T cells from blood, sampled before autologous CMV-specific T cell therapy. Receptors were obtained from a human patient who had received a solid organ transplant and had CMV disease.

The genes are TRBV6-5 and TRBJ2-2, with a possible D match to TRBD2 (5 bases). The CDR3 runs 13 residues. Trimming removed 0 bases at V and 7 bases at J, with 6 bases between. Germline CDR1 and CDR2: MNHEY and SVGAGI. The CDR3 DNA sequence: TGTGCCAGCAGTTACTCCGGAGGCGGGGAGCTGTTTTTT. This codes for CASSYSGGGELFF.

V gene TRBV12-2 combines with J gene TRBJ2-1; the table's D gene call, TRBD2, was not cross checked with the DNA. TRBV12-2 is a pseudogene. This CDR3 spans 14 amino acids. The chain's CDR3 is CASRPGLIYNEQFF. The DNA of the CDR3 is TGTGCAAGTCGCCCGGGACTTATTTACAATGAGCAGTTCTTC.

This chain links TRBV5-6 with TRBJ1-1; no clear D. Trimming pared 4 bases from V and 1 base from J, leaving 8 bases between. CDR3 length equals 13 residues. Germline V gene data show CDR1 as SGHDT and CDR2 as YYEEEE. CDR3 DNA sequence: TGTGCCAGCAGCCCGACGGAGAACACTGAAGCTTTCTTT. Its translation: CASSPTENTEAFF.

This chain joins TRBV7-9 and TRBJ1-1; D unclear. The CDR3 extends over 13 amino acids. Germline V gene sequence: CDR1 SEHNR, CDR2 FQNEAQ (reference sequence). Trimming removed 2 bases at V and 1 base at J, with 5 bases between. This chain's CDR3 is CASSLTGNTEAFF. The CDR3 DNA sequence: TGTGCCAGCAGCTTAACGGGGAACACTGAAGCTTTCTTT.